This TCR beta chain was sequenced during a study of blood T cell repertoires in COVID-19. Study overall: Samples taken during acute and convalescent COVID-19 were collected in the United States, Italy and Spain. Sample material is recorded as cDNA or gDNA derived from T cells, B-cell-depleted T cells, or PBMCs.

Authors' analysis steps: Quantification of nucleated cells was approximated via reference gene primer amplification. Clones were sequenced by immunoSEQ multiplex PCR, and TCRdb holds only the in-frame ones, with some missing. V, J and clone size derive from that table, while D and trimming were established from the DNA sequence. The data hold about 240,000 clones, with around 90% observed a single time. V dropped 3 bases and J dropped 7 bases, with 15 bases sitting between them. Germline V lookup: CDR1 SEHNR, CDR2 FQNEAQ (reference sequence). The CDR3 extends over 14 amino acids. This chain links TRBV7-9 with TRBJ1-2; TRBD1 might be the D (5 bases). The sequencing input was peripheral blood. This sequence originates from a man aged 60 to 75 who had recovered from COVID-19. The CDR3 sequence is CASSLQQVSSGYTF. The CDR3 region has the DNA TGTGCCAGCAGCTTGCAACAGGTTTCCTCTGGCTACACCTTC.